This paragraph covers one T cell receptor beta chain sequence. Antigen: not known. In each case, RNA was isolated and then reverse transcribed into cDNA as the sequencing template. Clones were read by immunoSEQ multiplex PCR, and TCRdb kept only the in-frame ones, dropping some. The data contain about 200,000 clones, just over 55% of them singletons. With 5 bases removed from V and 8 bases from J, the gap between germline ends came to 10 bases. The CDR3 totals 11 residues. Germline V gene lookup returns CDR1 SGDLS and CDR2 YYNGEE. The sample is drawn from a study of CD8+ T cells in alopecia areata. Whole-study results and caveats: More clonal than normal scalp was lesional scalp, particularly alopecia totalis/universalis. Between patients, shared TCR sequences were less clear than in mice. This was possibly due in part to HLA diversity in the patient population. Tissue-resident alphabeta T cells belonging to normal skin likewise get sequenced within scalp specimens.

Starting from PBMCs, sorting isolated CD4+ and CD8+ T cells. Sequenced: CD8+ T cells sorted from blood. The clonotype comes from a human donor in good health. The chain recombines TRBV9 with TRBJ1-2, with D perhaps TRBD1 (6 bases). The CDR3 DNA reads as TGTGCCAGCAGGTCAGGGGCGGGCTACACCTTC. This translates into CASRSGAGYTF. The full variable domain, its missing parts supplied by reference TRBV9 and TRBJ1-2, is DSGVTQTPKHLITATGQRVTLRCSPRSGDLSVYWYQQSLDQGLQFLIQYYNGEERAKGNILERFSAQQFPDLHSELNLSSLELGDSALYFCASRSGAGYTFGSGTRLTVV.